The 10 T cell receptor beta chains below all came from one sample that was sequenced in a study of CD8+ T cells in alopecia areata. Sample treatment: oral pan-JAK inhibitor, 5-10 mg twice daily. Extracted RNA was reverse transcribed into cDNA, the sequencing template. Measured with immunoSEQ multiplex PCR; TCRdb has only the in-frame clones, and not every one. The sample yields approximately 220,000 clones, around two fifths seen once. Material: CD4+ T cells sorted from blood, obtained at approximately week 30, from a patient treated with tofacitinib. Source of these receptors: a human donor with alopecia areata.

V is TRBV7-9 and J is TRBJ1-1; the D is unclear. Germline-derived CDR1 and CDR2 are SEHNR and FQNEAQ (reference sequence). The CDR3 consists of 14 residues. The V and J ends lost 6 bases and 6 bases respectively, with 17 bases between them. Written as DNA, the CDR3 is TGTGCCAGCAGACGGATCCTCCTTTCTCCTGAAGCTTTCTTT. Residues: CASRRILLSPEAFF.

The V and J genes are TRBV4-3 and TRBJ2-7; unclear D gene. V was shortened by 1 base and J by 7 bases, with 11 bases between the two germline ends. CDR1 and CDR2 (germline): LGHNA, YSLEER. The CDR3 is 13 amino acids. For the CDR3, the DNA is TGCGCCAGCAGCCAAGGCCGTCCTATGGAGCAGTACTTC. Its protein product is CASSQGRPMEQYF.

This clone came up a few times. The chain has TRBV29-1 and TRBJ1-1; D is uncertain. V was clipped by 3 bases and J by 1 base, with 9 bases between them. CDR3 length equals 13 residues. Germline V gene data show CDR1 as SQVTM and CDR2 as ANQGSEA. The CDR3: CSVEQQRNTEAFF. CDR3 in DNA: TGCAGCGTTGAGCAGCAGAGGAACACTGAAGCTTTCTTT.

This clone has just a few counts. The chain has TRBV6-1 and TRBJ1-1; tentative D call: TRBD1 (6 bases). Germline V gene sequence: CDR1 MNHNS, CDR2 SASEGT. V was pared by 4 bases and J by 1 base, with 10 bases between. This CDR3 has 14 amino acids. The CDR3, as DNA: TGTGCCAGCAGTGGAGGGGGACCGAACACTGAAGCTTTCTTT. This encodes CASSGGGPNTEAFF.

This clone has only one observation. The gene calls are TRBV18 and TRBJ2-1, with unresolved D. Trimming removed 0 bases at V and 11 bases at J, with 8 bases between. This CDR3 comprises 12 residues. Looked up from germline, CDR1 is KGHSH and CDR2 is LQKENI. The CDR3 coding sequence is TGTGCCAGCTCACCACCGCAGGAGAAGCAGTTCTTC. Encoded protein: CASSPPQEKQFF.

The gene calls are TRBV27 and TRBJ2-7, with D possibly being TRBD1 (6 bases). Germline assignment: CDR1 MNHEY and CDR2 SMNVEV (reference sequence). The CDR3 covers 14 residues. Trimming removed 5 bases from V and 4 bases from J, with 15 bases in between. CDR3 in amino acids: CASSADRLVYEQYF. CDR3 sequence (DNA): TGTGCCAGCAGTGCCGACAGGCTGGTGTACGAGCAGTACTTC.

This sequence joins TRBV5-1 and TRBJ2-1; 8 bases line up with TRBD2. Germline CDR1 reads SGHRS; CDR2 reads YFSETQ. Trimming cost V 2 bases and J 3 bases; bases outside gene matches: 4. This CDR3 contains 15 residues. This CDR3 is CASSLEGLGYNEQFF. CDR3 in DNA: TGCGCCAGCAGCTTAGAGGGACTAGGCTACAATGAGCAGTTCTTC.

This clone has a handful of counts. Additional DNA sequences in this sample encode the identical CDR3. The chain employs TRBV19 and TRBJ2-5; maybe TRBD1 (5 bases). CDR1 and CDR2 from the germline V gene are LNHDA and SQIVND (reference sequence). V dropped 6 bases and J dropped 5 bases, with 10 bases sitting between them. This CDR3 is 12 amino acids long. The CDR3 loop reads CASRQAGETQYF. Here the CDR3 DNA reads TGTGCCAGTAGACAGGCCGGGGAGACCCAGTACTTC.

This chain joins TRBV9 and TRBJ2-2; D unclear. The CDR3 spans 15 residues. V was clipped by 0 bases and J by 5 bases, with 11 bases between them. Germline CDR1 and CDR2: SGDLS and YYNGEE. CDR3 sequence: CASSVELFKTGELFF. As DNA, the CDR3 is TGTGCCAGCAGCGTAGAACTTTTCAAAACCGGGGAGCTGTTTTTT.

This clone occurred a few times. The chain joins TRBV4-2 to TRBJ2-1; 10 bases are shared with TRBD1. The CDR3 sequence is 16 residues long. Germline CDR1 and CDR2: LGHNA and YNFKEQ. J gave up 9 bases and V 0 bases, and 8 bases lay outside the gene matches. The CDR3 spells CASSQERQGAQGEQFF. Here the CDR3 DNA reads TGTGCCAGCAGCCAAGAGAGACAGGGGGCGCAGGGTGAGCAGTTCTTC.